This TCR beta chain originates from a study of T cell repertoires in cytomegalovirus infection. Study at large: The authors used CMV epitopes that were HLA-C-restricted (recently identified) and HLA-B-restricted (well studied). Evidence of both CMV infection and a matching HLA type came from public TCR beta signatures. Study-wide points: HLA-C-restricted CMV-specific TCR beta clonotypes were dominant in the ex vivo response.

Of note for this clonotype: The antigen is unknown.

TCRdb re-analysed the reads in MiXCR, keeping a single row per CDR3 protein. The table shows hundreds of thousands of distinct CDR3 sequences, with 30% to 40% occurring only once. The specimen comprised cultured PBMCs, sampled from culture after CMV antigen stimulation. This TCR derives from a human donor in good health (CMV status not recorded). Some clones in this sample may be carry-over from other donors' samples.

CDR3 DNA sequence: TGTGCCAGCAAAAGGGAGGGAATCTTTCCATACGAGCAGTACTTC. It encodes CASKREGIFPYEQYF. The chain couples TRBV6-1 to TRBJ2-7, with 7 bases matching TRBD2. This CDR3 contains 15 residues. The ends lost 7 bases at V and 4 bases at J; junction bases unmatched: 13. Germline V gives CDR1 MNHNS, CDR2 SASEGT.